This T cell receptor (beta chain) emerged from a study of blood T cell repertoires in COVID-19. On the study more broadly: Spain, Italy and the United States supplied samples that represented acute and convalescent COVID-19. PBMCs, B-cell-depleted T cells, or T cells were the source of the cDNA or gDNA that made up the material.

This clone appeared a single time. Per the original data handling: Using reference gene primer amplification, nucleated cell counts were estimated. Some clones are missing from TCRdb's copy, which holds only in-frame ones; the method was immunoSEQ multiplex PCR. For V, J and clone size, that table is used; D and trimming come from the DNA. The sample comprises approximately 90,000 clones, approximately 89% of which are singletons, and over 0.35% rests with the top ten. Per the germline V gene, CDR1 is SGHTA and CDR2 is FQGNSA. The V segment lost 5 bases and the J segment 1 base; nucleotides outside the gene matches: 7. The CDR3 has 15 residues.

This sequence originates from a man aged 55 to 69 with acute or convalescent COVID-19. The sequencing sample was made of peripheral blood. The chain is built from TRBV7-2 and TRBJ2-5; TRBD2 aligns across 7 bases. CDR3 protein: CASSRDYTSQETQYF. DNA of the CDR3: TGTGCCAGCAGCCGGGACTATACGAGCCAAGAGACCCAGTACTTC.